A selection of T cell receptor beta chains follows, all from one sample in a study of identical twins. Using its own MiXCR run on the 5' RACE reads, TCRdb lists one record per CDR3 protein. The sample includes roughly 570,000 distinct CDR3 sequences, nearly 10% of them seen just once. The same data also contributed to another study, on yellow fever vaccine responses in identical twins.

The sequenced sample consisted of PBMCs. The receptors come from a woman between 18 and 30 years old in good health. The CDR3 runs from the conserved cysteine through the conserved F or W. D genes are given only for firm matches. The listing skips clone size in some rows; elsewhere it reads once, few, many or a size class.

TRBD2,TRBJ2-1,few,TRBV3-1,CASSQGGTSGGPHEQFF,TGTGCCAGCAGCCAGGGGGGGACTAGCGGGGGGCCCCATGAGCAGTTCTTC
TRBD2,TRBJ2-5,many,TRBV4-2,CASSQGASGETQYF,TGTGCCAGCAGCCAAGGGGCTAGCGGCGAGACCCAGTACTTC
NA,TRBJ2-1,NA,TRBV7-2,CASSLGYGVNEQFF,TGTGCCAGCAGCTTAGGTTATGGGGTTAATGAGCAGTTCTTC
NA,TRBJ2-7,NA,TRBV3-1,CASSQLDRTGSSYEQYF,TGTGCCAGCAGCCAACTCGACAGGACGGGAAGCTCCTACGAGCAGTACTTC
NA,TRBJ2-3,many,TRBV12-3/TRBV12-4,CASSFQGPSTDTQYF,TGTGCCAGCAGTTTCCAGGGCCCTAGCACAGATACGCAGTATTTT
TRBD2,TRBJ2-7,many,TRBV9,CASSASPGLGAAEQYF,TGTGCCAGCAGCGCCAGCCCCGGACTAGGAGCGGCCGAGCAGTACTTC
NA,TRBJ2-1,many,TRBV9,CASSHTTTDREVAHF,TGTGCCAGCAGCCACACAACCACAGACAGGGAGGTGGCCCACTTC
NA,TRBJ2-7,few,TRBV28,CASGPQGREQYF,TGTGCCAGCGGCCCACAGGGCAGGGAGCAGTACTTC
TRBD1,TRBJ2-7,NA,TRBV7-9,CASSRTGTAKQYF,TGTGCCAGCAGCCGCACCGGGACAGCCAAGCAGTACTTC
TRBD2,TRBJ2-1,NA,TRBV29-1,CSVRGGAYNEQFF,TGCAGCGTCCGGGGAGGGGCCTACAATGAGCAGTTCTTC
TRBD1,TRBJ2-7,NA,TRBV6-1,CATAGTGRIEQYF,TGTGCCACCGCCGGGACAGGGCGGATCGAGCAGTACTTC
TRBD1,TRBJ2-2,NA,TRBV7-2,CASSFDRGGELFF,TGTGCCAGCAGCTTCGACAGGGGCGGGGAGCTGTTTTTT
NA,TRBJ2-7,NA,TRBV2,CASRGDGPYEQYF,TGTGCCAGCAGGGGGGACGGGCCCTACGAGCAGTACTTC
NA,TRBJ2-7,few,TRBV21-1,CASSKGQQGSSYEQYF,TGTGCCAGCAGCAAAGGCCAACAGGGTTCGTCCTACGAGCAGTACTTC
NA,TRBJ2-2,few,TRBV28,CASRVRLSLFTGELFF,TGTGCCAGCAGGGTTCGACTTAGCCTGTTCACCGGGGAGCTGTTTTTT
TRBD1,TRBJ1-5,NA,TRBV6-2/TRBV6-3,CASSVRGQVYSNQPQHF,TGTGCCAGCAGTGTTCGGGGACAGGTCTATAGCAATCAGCCCCAGCATTTT
TRBD2,TRBJ2-1,NA,TRBV20-1,CSAARLAGEWASYNEQFF,TGCAGTGCTGCACGACTAGCGGGAGAATGGGCATCCTACAATGAGCAGTTCTTC
TRBD2,TRBJ2-1,few,TRBV28,CASGDRLAGYNEQFF,TGTGCCAGCGGAGATCGACTAGCGGGATACAATGAGCAGTTCTTC
NA,TRBJ2-7,NA,TRBV25-1,CASPGLVSSYEQYF,TGTGCCAGCCCGGGACTCGTCTCCTCCTACGAGCAGTACTTC
NA,TRBJ1-3,many,TRBV9,CASSETAYSGNTIYF,TGTGCCAGCAGCGAGACCGCGTACTCTGGAAACACCATATATTTT
NA,TRBJ1-6,NA,TRBV4-3,CASSPRRASPLHF,TGCGCCAGCAGCCCAAGACGGGCGTCACCCCTCCACTTT
NA,TRBJ1-6,NA,TRBV7-2,CASSTPGVRSPLHF,TGTGCCAGCAGCACGCCGGGGGTTCGCTCACCCCTCCACTTT
NA,TRBJ2-3,few,TRBV6-5,CASSFMSRDTGKQYF,TGTGCCAGCAGTTTCATGTCCCGGGACACAGGCAAGCAGTATTTT
TRBD1,TRBJ1-5,NA,TRBV6-2/TRBV6-3,CASSYSGTGARNQPQHF,TGTGCCAGCAGTTACTCCGGGACAGGGGCCCGTAATCAGCCCCAGCATTTT
TRBD2,TRBJ2-1,few,TRBV7-9,CASSTIRGDNEQFF,TGTGCCAGCAGCACGATACGGGGGGACAATGAGCAGTTCTTC
NA,TRBJ2-7,few,TRBV21-1,CASSTLPGLAGSYEQYF,TGTGCCAGCAGCACCCTTCCGGGACTAGCTGGGTCCTACGAGCAGTACTTC
TRBD2,TRBJ2-7,few,TRBV4-2,CASSQGGTGYEQYF,TGTGCCAGCAGCCAGGGGGGGACGGGCTACGAGCAGTACTTC
NA,TRBJ1-2,many,TRBV29-1,CSVEYSGYYGYTF,TGCAGCGTTGAATACTCGGGGTACTATGGCTACACCTTC
NA,TRBJ2-2,NA,TRBV7-3,CASSLSSSNTGELFF,TGTGCCAGCAGCTTAAGCAGCTCGAACACCGGGGAGCTGTTTTTT
TRBD2,TRBJ2-3,many,TRBV2,CASSTSGGGTDTQYF,TGTGCCAGCAGCACTAGCGGGGGAGGCACAGATACGCAGTATTTT
TRBD1,TRBJ2-2,NA,TRBV12-3/TRBV12-4,CASSLPRQGTNTGELFF,TGTGCCAGCAGTTTGCCCCGACAGGGGACTAACACCGGGGAGCTGTTTTTT
NA,TRBJ1-2,few,TRBV7-9,CASYRNHDGYTF,TGTGCCAGCTACCGTAATCATGATGGCTACACCTTC
NA,TRBJ2-1,many,TRBV4-2,CASSQVGRRTERGQDNEQFF,TGTGCCAGCAGCCAAGTAGGCCGGCGGACAGAAAGGGGCCAGGACAATGAGCAGTTCTTC
NA,TRBJ1-1,many,TRBV20-1,CSARRNSLNTEAFF,TGCAGTGCTCGCCGGAACAGCTTAAACACTGAAGCTTTCTTT
NA,TRBJ2-3,NA,TRBV12-3/TRBV12-4,CASSDPPPDTQYF,TGTGCCAGCTCTGACCCCCCCCCAGATACGCAGTATTTT
TRBD1,TRBJ2-3,many,TRBV28,CASSLQPRGGTGGTDTQYF,TGTGCCAGCAGTTTACAGCCCCGGGGCGGGACAGGGGGCACAGATACGCAGTATTTT
NA,TRBJ2-4,few,TRBV15,CATSRLGGTDNIQYF,TGTGCCACCAGCAGACTAGGGGGGACCGACAACATTCAGTACTTC
NA,TRBJ2-3,many,TRBV10-3,CAISESSVGAGSDTQYF,TGTGCCATCAGTGAGTCTTCAGTGGGCGCAGGGTCAGATACGCAGTATTTT
TRBD2,TRBJ2-5,NA,TRBV7-2,CASSTIAGGLETQYF,TGTGCCAGCAGCACTATAGCGGGGGGGCTGGAGACCCAGTACTTC
NA,TRBJ2-7,NA,TRBV7-6,CASSLERKGHEQYF,TGTGCCAGCAGCTTAGAGAGGAAGGGCCACGAGCAGTACTTC
NA,TRBJ2-7,NA,TRBV7-8,CASSSLWDEQYF,TGTGCCAGCAGCTCCCTCTGGGACGAGCAGTACTTC
TRBD1,TRBJ2-5,NA,TRBV18,CASSPPDRGYQETQYF,TGTGCCAGCTCACCACCGGACAGGGGCTACCAAGAGACCCAGTACTTC